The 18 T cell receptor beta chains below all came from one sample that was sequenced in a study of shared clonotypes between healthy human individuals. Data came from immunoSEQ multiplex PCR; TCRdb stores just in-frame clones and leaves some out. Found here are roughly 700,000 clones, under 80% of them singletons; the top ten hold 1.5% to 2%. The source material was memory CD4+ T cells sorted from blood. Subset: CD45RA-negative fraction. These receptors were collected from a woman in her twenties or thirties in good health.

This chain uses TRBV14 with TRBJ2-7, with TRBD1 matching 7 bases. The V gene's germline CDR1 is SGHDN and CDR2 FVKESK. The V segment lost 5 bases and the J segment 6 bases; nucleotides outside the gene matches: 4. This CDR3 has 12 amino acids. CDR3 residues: CASSWGQIEQYF. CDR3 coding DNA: TGTGCCAGCAGCTGGGGACAGATCGAGCAGTACTTC.

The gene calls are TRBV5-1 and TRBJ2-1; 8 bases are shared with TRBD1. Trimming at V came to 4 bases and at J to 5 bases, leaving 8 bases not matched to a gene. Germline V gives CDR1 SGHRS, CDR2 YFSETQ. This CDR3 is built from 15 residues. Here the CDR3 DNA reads TGCGCCAGCAGCAAGTCCGGACAGGGAAACAATGAGCAGTTCTTC. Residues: CASSKSGQGNNEQFF. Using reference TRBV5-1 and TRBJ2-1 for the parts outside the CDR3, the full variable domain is KAGVTQTPRYLIKTRGQQVTLSCSPISGHRSVSWYQQTPGQGLQFLFEYFSETQRNKGNFPGRFSGRQFSNSRSEMNVSTLELGDSALYLCASSKSGQGNNEQFFGPGTRLTVL.

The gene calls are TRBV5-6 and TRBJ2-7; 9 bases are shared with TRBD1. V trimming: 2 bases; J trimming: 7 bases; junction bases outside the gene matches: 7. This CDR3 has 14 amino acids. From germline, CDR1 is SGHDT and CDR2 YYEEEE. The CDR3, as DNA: TGTGCCAGCAGCTTATACAGGGGGCTGGGGGAGCAGTACTTC. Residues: CASSLYRGLGEQYF.

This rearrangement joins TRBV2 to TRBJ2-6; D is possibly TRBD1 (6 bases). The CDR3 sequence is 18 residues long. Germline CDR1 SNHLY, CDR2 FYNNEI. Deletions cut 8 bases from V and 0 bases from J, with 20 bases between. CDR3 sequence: CASRGQDSDISGANVLTF. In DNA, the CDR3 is TGTGCCAGCCGAGGGCAGGACAGTGATATCTCTGGGGCCAACGTCCTGACTTTC.

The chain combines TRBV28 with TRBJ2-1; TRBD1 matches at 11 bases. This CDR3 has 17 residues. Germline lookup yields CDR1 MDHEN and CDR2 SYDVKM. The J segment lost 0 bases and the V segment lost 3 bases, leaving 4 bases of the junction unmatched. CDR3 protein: CASSLTGTGGSYNEQFF. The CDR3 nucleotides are TGTGCCAGCAGTTTGACCGGGACAGGGGGCTCCTACAATGAGCAGTTCTTC.

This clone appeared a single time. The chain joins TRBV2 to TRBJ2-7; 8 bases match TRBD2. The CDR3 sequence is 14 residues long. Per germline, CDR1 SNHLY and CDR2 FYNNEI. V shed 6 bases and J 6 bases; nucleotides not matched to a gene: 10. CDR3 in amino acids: CASSRSPGGGEQYF. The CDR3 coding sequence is TGTGCCAGCAGCCGTTCGCCCGGGGGGGGCGAGCAGTACTTC.

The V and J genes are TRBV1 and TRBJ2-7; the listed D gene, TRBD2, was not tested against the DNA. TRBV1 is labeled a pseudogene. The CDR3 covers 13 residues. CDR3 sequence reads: CTSWLATTYEQYF. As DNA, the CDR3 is TGCACCAGCTGGCTGGCTACTACCTACGAGCAGTACTTC.

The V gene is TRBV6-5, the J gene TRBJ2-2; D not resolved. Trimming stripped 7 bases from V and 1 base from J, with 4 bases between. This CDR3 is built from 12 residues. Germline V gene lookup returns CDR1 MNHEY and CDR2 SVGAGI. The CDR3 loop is CASTQNTGELFF. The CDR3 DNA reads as TGTGCCAGCACCCAGAACACCGGGGAGCTGTTTTTT.

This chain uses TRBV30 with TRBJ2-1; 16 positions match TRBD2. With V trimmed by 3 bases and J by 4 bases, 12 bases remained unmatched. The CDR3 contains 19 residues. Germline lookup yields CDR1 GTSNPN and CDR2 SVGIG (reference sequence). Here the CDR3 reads CAWSHLGTSGRAAYNEQFF. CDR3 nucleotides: TGTGCCTGGAGCCACCTCGGGACTAGCGGGAGGGCCGCTTACAATGAGCAGTTCTTC.

The CDR3 DNA is TGTGCCAGCAGCCAAGCACTAGCGGGGCCCTACGAGCAGTACTTC. Residues: CASSQALAGPYEQYF. The rearrangement links TRBV4-2 to TRBJ2-7, with 10 positions matching TRBD2. In germline, CDR1 is LGHNA, CDR2 YNFKEQ. The CDR3 consists of 15 residues. The junction had 2 bases not matched to a gene; V was cut back by 1 base and J by 2 bases.

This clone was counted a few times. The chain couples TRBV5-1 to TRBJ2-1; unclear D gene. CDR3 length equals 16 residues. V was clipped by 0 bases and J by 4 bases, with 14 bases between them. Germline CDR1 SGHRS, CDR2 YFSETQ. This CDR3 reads CASSLAPGGVYNEQFF. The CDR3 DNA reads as TGCGCCAGCAGCTTGGCCCCGGGCGGTGTATACAATGAGCAGTTCTTC. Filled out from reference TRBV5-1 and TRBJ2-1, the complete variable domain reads KAGVTQTPRYLIKTRGQQVTLSCSPISGHRSVSWYQQTPGQGLQFLFEYFSETQRNKGNFPGRFSGRQFSNSRSEMNVSTLELGDSALYLCASSLAPGGVYNEQFFGPGTRLTVL.

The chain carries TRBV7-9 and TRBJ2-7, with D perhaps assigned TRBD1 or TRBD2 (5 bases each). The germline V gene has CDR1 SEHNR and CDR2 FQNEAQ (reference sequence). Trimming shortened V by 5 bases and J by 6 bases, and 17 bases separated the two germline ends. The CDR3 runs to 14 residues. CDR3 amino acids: CASSSRGIRGEQYF. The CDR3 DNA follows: TGTGCCAGCAGCAGTAGGGGTATCCGGGGCGAGCAGTACTTC.

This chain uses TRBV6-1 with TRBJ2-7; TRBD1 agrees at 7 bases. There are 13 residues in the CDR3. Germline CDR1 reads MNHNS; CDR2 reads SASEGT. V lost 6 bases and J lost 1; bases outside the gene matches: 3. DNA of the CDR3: TGTGCCAGCAGATCGGGACAGTCCTACGAGCAGTACTTC. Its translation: CASRSGQSYEQYF.

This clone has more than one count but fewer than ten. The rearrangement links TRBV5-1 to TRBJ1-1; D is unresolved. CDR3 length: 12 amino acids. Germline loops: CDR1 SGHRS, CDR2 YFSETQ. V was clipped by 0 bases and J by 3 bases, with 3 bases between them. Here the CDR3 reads CASSLADTEAFF. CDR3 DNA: TGCGCCAGCAGCTTGGCCGACACTGAAGCTTTCTTT.

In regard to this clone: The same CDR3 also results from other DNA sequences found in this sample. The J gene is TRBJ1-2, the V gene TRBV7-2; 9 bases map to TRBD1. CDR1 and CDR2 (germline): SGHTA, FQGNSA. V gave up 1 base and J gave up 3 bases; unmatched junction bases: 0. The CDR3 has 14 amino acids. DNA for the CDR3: TGTGCCAGCAGCTTAGGACAGGGGGACTATGGCTACACCTTC. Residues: CASSLGQGDYGYTF.

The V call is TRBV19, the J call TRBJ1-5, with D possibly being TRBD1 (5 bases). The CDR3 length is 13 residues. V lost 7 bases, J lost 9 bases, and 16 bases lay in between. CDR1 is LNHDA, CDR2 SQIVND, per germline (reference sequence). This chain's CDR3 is CASNGQRGRPQHF. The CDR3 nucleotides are TGTGCCAGTAATGGGCAGAGGGGTAGGCCCCAGCATTTT.

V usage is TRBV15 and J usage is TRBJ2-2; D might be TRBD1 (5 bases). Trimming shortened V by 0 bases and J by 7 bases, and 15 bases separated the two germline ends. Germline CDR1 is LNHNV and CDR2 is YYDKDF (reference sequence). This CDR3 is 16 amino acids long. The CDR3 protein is CATSRDLLERGGELFF. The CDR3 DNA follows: TGTGCCACCAGCAGAGACCTTCTAGAAAGGGGCGGGGAGCTGTTTTTT.

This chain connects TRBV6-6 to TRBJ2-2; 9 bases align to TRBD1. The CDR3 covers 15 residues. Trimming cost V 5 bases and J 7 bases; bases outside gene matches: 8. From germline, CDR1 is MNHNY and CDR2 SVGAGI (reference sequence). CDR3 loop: CASSGRGQGGGELFF. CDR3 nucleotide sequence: TGTGCCAGCAGTGGTCGGGGACAGGGAGGCGGGGAGCTGTTTTTT.